This entry concerns a single T cell receptor beta chain. Antigen unknown. The analysis combined second doses at about 4 or about 12 weeks. Germline V gene sequence: CDR1 LNHDA, CDR2 SQIVND (reference sequence). The CDR3 sequence is 16 residues long. Deletions cut 5 bases from V and 1 base from J, with 17 bases between. The method was immunoSEQ multiplex PCR; TCRdb's version includes in-frame clones alone and lacks a portion of them. The sample includes approximately 150,000 clones, about 90% of them seen just once. The data were taken from a study of T cell responses to AZD1222 COVID-19 vaccine. Points from the study as a whole: The reported proportion of spike-specific TCRs targeting unmutated variant regions was nearly half. The CD4 TCRs associated with vaccination extended across spike and predominated at 160-218 and 743-854. Donors were mostly white British, more females; clonal diversity possibly underestimated.

This sequence joins TRBV19 and TRBJ2-5; D gene unclear. This TCR derives from an adult who received the AZD1222 COVID-19 vaccine. This material consisted of peripheral blood, taken 28 days after the second AZD1222 dose. The CDR3 coding sequence is TGTGCCAGTAGTCCCCGGAAAGGTGGTTCCCAAGAGACCCAGTACTTC. It translates to CASSPRKGGSQETQYF. The whole variable domain, remainder taken from reference TRBV19 and TRBJ2-5, is DGGITQSPKYLFRKEGQNVTLSCEQNLNHDAMYWYRQDPGQGLRLIYYSQIVNDFQKGDIAEGYSVSREKKESFPLTVTSAQKNPTAFYLCASSPRKGGSQETQYFGPGTRLLVL.